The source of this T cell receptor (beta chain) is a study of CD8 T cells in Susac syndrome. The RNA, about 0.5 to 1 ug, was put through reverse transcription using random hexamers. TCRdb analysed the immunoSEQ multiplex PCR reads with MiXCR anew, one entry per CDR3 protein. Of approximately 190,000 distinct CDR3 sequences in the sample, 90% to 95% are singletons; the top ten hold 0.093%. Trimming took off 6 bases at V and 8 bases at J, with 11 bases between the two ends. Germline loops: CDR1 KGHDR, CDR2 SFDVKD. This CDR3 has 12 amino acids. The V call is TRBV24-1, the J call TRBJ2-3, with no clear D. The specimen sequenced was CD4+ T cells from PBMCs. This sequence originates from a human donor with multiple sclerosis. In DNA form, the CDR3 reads TGTGCCACCAGTTCCTTAGGAAGTACGCAGTATTTT. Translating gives CATSSLGSTQYF.